Below are 5 T cell receptor beta chains sequenced from a single sample in a study of T cells after yellow fever vaccination. TCRdb passed the 5' RACE reads through MiXCR, listing each CDR3 protein once. The sample holds about 240,000 distinct CDR3 sequences, 3.6% seen once. The sequences come from PBMCs, collected 15 days after the yellow fever booster vaccination. All receptors come from a man aged 18 to 35 who received the YFV17D yellow fever vaccine.

This clonotype was observed at least ten times. The chain combines TRBV4-1 with TRBJ1-6, with a tentative D call TRBD1 (6 bases). The germline V gene has CDR1 MGHRA and CDR2 YSYEKL. Trimming removed 0 bases at V and 8 bases at J, with 11 bases between. The CDR3 is made up of 15 amino acids. Written as DNA, the CDR3 is TGCGCCAGCAGCCAAGAGGTGACAGGAGATTCACCCCTCCACTTT. It yields the protein CASSQEVTGDSPLHF.

This clonotype showed up just a few times. J is TRBJ2-7 and V is TRBV4-1; tentative D call: TRBD1 (5 bases). The CDR3 length is 14 residues. Looked up from germline, CDR1 is MGHRA and CDR2 is YSYEKL. V lost 1 base to trimming and J lost 5 bases, with 12 bases between them. CDR3 coding DNA: TGCGCCAGCAGCCAAGGTCCAGGGCGCAACGAGCAGTACTTC. This encodes CASSQGPGRNEQYF.

The sample holds many counts of this clonotype. The V call is TRBV5-4, the J call TRBJ2-3; unclear D gene. With 6 bases removed from V and 1 base from J, the gap between germline ends came to 12 bases. Looked up from germline, CDR1 is SGHNT and CDR2 is YYREEE (reference sequence). There are 14 residues in the CDR3. For the CDR3, the DNA is TGTGCCAGCACCTCGCCAAAGGGCACAGATACGCAGTATTTT. Residues: CASTSPKGTDTQYF.

The sample holds many counts of this clonotype. The chain has TRBV20-1 and TRBJ1-1; D uncertain. The germline V and J ends were trimmed by 0 bases and 5 bases, with 7 bases remaining between them. The CDR3 length is 12 residues. Germline values: CDR1 DFQATT, CDR2 SNEGSKA (reference sequence). The CDR3: CSARDPGTEAFF. In DNA, the CDR3 is TGCAGTGCTAGAGATCCGGGTACTGAAGCTTTCTTT.

This clonotype showed up many times. The chain uses TRBV5-1 and TRBJ1-2; TRBD1 aligns across 7 bases. Germline CDR1 and CDR2: SGHRS and YFSETQ. The CDR3 spans 13 residues. J was trimmed by 2 bases and V by 4 bases; bases with no gene match: 2. The CDR3 loop is CASSMGQNYGYTF. CDR3 nucleotide sequence: TGCGCCAGCAGCATGGGACAGAACTATGGCTACACCTTC.